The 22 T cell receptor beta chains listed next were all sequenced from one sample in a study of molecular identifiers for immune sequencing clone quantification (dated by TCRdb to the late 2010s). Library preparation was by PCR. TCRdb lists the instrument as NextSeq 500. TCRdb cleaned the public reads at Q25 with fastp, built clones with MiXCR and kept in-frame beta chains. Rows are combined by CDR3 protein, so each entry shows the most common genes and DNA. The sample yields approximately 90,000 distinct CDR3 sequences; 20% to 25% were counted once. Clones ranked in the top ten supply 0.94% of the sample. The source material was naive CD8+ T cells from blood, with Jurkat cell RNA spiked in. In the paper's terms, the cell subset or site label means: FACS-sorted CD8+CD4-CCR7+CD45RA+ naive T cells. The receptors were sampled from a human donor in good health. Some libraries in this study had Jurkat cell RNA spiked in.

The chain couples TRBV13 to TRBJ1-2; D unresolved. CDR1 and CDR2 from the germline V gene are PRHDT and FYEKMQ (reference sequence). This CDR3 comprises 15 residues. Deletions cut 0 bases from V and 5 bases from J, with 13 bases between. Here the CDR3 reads CASSLGPDLTYGYTF. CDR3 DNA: TGTGCCAGCAGCTTAGGCCCGGATTTGACTTATGGCTACACCTTC.

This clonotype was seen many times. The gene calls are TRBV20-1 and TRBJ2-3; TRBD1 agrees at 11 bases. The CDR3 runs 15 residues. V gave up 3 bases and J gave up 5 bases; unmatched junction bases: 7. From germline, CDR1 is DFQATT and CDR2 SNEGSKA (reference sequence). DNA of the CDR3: TGCAGTGCTAGGGGACAGGGGGATTCTAAAGATACGCAGTATTTT. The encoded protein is CSARGQGDSKDTQYF.

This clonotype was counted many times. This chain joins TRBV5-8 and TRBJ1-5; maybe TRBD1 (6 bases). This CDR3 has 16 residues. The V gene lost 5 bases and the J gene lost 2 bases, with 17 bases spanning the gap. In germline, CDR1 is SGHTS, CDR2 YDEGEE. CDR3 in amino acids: CASRDPGVFGNQPQHF. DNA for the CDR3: TGTGCCAGCAGGGATCCAGGGGTTTTTGGCAATCAGCCCCAGCATTTT. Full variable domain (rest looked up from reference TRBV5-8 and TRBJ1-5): EAGVTQSPTHLIKTRGQQATLRCSPISGHTSVYWYQQALGLGLQFLLWYDEGEERNRGNFPPRFSGRQFPNYSSELNVNALELEDSALYLCASRDPGVFGNQPQHFGDGTRLSIL.

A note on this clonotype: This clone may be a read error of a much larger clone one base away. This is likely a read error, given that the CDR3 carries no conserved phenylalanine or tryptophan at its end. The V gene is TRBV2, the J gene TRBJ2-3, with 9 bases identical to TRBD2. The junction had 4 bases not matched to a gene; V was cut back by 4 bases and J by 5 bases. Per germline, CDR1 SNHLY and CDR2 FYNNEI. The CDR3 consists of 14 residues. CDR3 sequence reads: CASSASGVGDTQYS. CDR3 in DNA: TGTGCCAGCAGTGCTAGCGGGGTAGGAGATACGCAGTATTCT.

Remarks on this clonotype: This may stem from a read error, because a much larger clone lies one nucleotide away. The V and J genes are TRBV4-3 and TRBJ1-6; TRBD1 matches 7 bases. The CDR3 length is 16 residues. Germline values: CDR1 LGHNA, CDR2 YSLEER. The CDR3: CASSLKVGGQDSRLHF. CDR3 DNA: TGCGCCAGCAGCCTCAAGGTAGGGGGCCAGGATTCACGCCTCCACTTT.

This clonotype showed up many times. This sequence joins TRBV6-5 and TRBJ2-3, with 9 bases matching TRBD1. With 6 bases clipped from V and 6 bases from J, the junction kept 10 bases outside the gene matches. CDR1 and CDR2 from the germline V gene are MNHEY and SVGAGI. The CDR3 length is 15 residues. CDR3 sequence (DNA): TGTGCCAGCAGCCAGACAGGGGGTGAATACGATACGCAGTATTTT. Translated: CASSQTGGEYDTQYF.

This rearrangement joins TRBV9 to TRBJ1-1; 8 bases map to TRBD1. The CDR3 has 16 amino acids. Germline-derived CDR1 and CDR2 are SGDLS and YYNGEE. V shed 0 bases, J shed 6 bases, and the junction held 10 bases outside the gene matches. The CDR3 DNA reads TGTGCCAGCAGCGTAGGGAGGGAACAGGGGGATGCTGAAGCTTTCTTT. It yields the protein CASSVGREQGDAEAFF.

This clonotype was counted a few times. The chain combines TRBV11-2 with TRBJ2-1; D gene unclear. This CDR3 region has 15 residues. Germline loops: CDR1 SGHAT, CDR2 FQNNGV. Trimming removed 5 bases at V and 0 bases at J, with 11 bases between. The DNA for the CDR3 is TGTGCCAGCAGCCCCCATCTTTCCTCCTACAATGAGCAGTTCTTC. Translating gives CASSPHLSSYNEQFF.

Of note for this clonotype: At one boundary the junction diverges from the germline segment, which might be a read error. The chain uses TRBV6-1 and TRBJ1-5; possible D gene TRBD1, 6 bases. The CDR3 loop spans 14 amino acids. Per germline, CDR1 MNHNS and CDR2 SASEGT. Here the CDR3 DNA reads TGTGCCTCCAGGCGGGGATGGGACAATCAGCCCCGGCATTTT. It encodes CASRRGWDNQPRHF.

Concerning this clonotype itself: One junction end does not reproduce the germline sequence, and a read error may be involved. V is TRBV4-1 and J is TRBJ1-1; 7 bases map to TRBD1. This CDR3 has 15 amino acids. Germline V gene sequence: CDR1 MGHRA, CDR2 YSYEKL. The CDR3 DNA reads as TGCGCCAGCAGCCAGAACACAGGGGAAAGCACTGAAACTTTCTTT. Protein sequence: CASSQNTGESTETFF.

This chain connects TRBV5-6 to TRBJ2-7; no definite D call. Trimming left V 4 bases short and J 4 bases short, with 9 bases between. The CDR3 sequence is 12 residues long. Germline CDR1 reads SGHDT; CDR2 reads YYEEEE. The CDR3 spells CASSEDRYEQYF. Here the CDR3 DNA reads TGTGCCAGCAGCGAGGATCGATACGAGCAGTACTTC.

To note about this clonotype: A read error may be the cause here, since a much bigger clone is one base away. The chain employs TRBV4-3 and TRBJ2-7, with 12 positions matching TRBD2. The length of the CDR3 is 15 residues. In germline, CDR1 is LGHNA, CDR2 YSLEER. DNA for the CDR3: TGCGCCAGCGGCCAACTAGCGGGGGGAGAGTACGAGCAGTACTTC. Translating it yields CASGQLAGGEYEQYF.

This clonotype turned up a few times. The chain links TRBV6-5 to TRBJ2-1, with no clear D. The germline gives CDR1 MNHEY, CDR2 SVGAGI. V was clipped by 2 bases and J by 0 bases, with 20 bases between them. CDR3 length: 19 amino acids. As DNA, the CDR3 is TGTGCCAGCAGTTACACCCCGGAGAAGGATCCCAGCTCCTACAATGAGCAGTTCTTC. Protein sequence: CASSYTPEKDPSSYNEQFF.

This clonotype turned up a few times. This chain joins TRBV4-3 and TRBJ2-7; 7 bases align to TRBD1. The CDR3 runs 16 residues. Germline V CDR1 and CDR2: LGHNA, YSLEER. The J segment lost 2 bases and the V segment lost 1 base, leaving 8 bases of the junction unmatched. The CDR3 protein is CASSQANRGSPYEQYF. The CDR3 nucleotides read TGCGCCAGCAGCCAAGCAAACAGGGGATCGCCCTACGAGCAGTACTTC.

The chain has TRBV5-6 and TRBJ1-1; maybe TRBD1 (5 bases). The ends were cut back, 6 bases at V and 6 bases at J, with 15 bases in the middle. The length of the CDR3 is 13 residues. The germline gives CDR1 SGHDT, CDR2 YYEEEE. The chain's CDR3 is CASTPGVGPEAFF. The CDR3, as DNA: TGTGCCAGCACCCCGGGGGTGGGCCCTGAAGCTTTCTTT.

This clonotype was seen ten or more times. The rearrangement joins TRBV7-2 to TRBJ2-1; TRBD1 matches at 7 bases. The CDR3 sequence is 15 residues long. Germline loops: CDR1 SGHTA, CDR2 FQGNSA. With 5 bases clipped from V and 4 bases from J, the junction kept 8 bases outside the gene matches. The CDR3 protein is CASSPEGANYNEQFF. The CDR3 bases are TGTGCCAGCAGCCCAGAGGGGGCAAATTACAATGAGCAGTTCTTC.

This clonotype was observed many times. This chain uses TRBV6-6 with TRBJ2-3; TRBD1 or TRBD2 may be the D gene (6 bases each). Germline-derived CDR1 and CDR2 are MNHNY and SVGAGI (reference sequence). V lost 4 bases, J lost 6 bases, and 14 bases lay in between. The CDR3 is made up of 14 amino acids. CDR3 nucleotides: TGTGCCAGCAGTTTCGAGGGGGGCCGGGATACGCAGTATTTT. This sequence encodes CASSFEGGRDTQYF.

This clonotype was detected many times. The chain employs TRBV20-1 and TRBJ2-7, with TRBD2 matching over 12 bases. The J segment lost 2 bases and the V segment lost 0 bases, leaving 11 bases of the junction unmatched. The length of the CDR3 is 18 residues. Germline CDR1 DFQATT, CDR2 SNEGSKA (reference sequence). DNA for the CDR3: TGCAGTGCTAGAGAGACTAGCGGGAGTCCAATACTTACCTACGAGCAGTACTTC. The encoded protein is CSARETSGSPILTYEQYF.

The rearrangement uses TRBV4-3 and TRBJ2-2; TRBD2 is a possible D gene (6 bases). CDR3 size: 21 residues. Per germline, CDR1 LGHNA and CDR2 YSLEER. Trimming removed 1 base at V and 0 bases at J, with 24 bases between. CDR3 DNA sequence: TGCGCCAGCAGCCAAGGAGGCAGGTGGGGAGGTTTTTTAGCGAACACCGGGGAGCTGTTTTTT. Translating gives CASSQGGRWGGFLANTGELFF.

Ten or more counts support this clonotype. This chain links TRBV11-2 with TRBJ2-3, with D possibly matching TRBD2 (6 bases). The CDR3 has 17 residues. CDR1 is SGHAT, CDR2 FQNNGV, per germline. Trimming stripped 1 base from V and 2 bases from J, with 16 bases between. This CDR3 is CASSLGPRSGFTDTQYF. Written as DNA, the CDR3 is TGTGCCAGCAGCTTAGGGCCGCGTAGCGGATTCACAGATACGCAGTATTTT.

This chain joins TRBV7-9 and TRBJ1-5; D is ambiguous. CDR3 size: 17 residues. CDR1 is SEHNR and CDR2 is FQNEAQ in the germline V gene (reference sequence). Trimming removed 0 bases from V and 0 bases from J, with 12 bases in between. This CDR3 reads CASSLAVADHSNQPQHF. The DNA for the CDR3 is TGTGCCAGCAGCTTAGCGGTGGCAGACCATAGCAATCAGCCCCAGCATTTT.

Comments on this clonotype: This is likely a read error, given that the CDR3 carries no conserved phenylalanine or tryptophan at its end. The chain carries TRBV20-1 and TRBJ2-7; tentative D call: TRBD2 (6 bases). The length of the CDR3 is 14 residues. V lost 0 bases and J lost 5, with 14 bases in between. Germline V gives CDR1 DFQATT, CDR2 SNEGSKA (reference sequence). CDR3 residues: CSARESLGGHEQYS. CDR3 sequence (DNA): TGCAGTGCTAGAGAAAGCTTGGGGGGTCACGAGCAGTACTCC.